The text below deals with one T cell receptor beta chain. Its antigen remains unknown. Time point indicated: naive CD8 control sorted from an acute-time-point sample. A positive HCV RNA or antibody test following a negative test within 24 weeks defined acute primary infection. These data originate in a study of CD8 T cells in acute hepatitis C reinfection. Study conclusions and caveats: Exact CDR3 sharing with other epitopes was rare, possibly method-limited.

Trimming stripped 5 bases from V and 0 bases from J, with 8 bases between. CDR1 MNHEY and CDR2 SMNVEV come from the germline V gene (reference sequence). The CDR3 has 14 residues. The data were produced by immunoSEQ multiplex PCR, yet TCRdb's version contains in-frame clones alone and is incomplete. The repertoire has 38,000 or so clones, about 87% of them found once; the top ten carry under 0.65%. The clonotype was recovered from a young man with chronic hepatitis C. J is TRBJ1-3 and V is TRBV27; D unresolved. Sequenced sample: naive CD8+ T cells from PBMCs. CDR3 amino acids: CASSERASGNTIYF. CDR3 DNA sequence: TGTGCCAGCAGTGAGAGGGCCTCTGGAAACACCATATATTTT.